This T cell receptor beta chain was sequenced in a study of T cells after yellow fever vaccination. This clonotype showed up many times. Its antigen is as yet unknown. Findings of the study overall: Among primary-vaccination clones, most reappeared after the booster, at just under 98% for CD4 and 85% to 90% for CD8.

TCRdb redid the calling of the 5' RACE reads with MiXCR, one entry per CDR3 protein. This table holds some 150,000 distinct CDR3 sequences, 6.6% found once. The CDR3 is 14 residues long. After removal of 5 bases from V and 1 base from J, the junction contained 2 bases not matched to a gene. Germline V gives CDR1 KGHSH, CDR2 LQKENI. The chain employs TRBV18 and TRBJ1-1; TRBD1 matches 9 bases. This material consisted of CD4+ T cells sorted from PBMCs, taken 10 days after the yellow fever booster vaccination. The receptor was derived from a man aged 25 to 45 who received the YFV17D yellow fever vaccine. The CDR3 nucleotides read TGTGCCAGCTCAAGGGGACAGGGGAACACTGAAGCTTTCTTT. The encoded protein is CASSRGQGNTEAFF.